The 7 T cell receptor beta chains below come from one sample, sequenced in a study of response to subunit inactivated influenza vaccine (dated by TCRdb to 2016 to 2018). Libraries were built with RT-PCR. Instrument on record: Illumina HiSeq 2500. TCRdb cleaned the public reads at Q25 with fastp, built clones with MiXCR and kept in-frame beta chains. CDR3 protein duplicates are merged, each entry listing the most common genes and DNA. Here the sample has approximately 250,000 distinct CDR3 sequences; roughly an eighth occur a single time. 7.8% of the sample belongs to the ten largest clones. The starting material was non-naive T cells sorted from PBMCs, obtained around two weeks before vaccination. Explained via the paper, the cell subset or site label denotes: memory T cell fraction. These receptors all stem from a man aged 45-65 years who received an inactivated influenza vaccine. Donor details come from another sample of the same person, matched by shared clones.

The chain joins TRBV28 to TRBJ1-1; D is perhaps TRBD1 (5 bases). The CDR3 is 16 amino acids. V was clipped by 3 bases and J by 1 base, with 15 bases between them. The germline CDR1 and CDR2 sequences are MDHEN and SYDVKM. CDR3 nucleotides: TGTGCCAGCAGTTTGGGGGGAGGGGCGGCGAACACTGAAGCTTTCTTT. Translating gives CASSLGGGAANTEAFF.

The J gene is TRBJ1-1, the V gene TRBV6-2 or TRBV6-3; D may be TRBD1 (6 bases). The CDR3 contains 13 residues. V lost 8 bases and J 1 base, leaving 11 bases between the germline ends. The germline CDR1 and CDR2 sequences are MNHEY and SVGEGT. Here the CDR3 DNA reads TGTGCCAGCGGCAGGGGCCCGAACACTGAAGCTTTCTTT. It codes for CASGRGPNTEAFF.

The V call is TRBV12-3 or TRBV12-4, the J call TRBJ2-2; D call uncertain. The CDR3 totals 13 residues. V was clipped by 6 bases and J by 2 bases, with 7 bases between them. DNA of the CDR3: TGTGCCAGCAGGTCCGCTAACACCGGGGAGCTGTTTTTT. It yields the protein CASRSANTGELFF.

Ten or more counts support this clonotype. This chain links TRBV7-9 with TRBJ2-1; no definite D call. The V end was cut by 4 bases, the J end by 8 bases, with 18 bases between. CDR3 size: 15 residues. Germline loops: CDR1 SEHNR, CDR2 FQNEAQ (reference sequence). The DNA of the CDR3 is TGTGCCAGCAGCTCACCCGGGCGTAGTATAGATGAGCAGTTCTTC. Its translation is CASSSPGRSIDEQFF.

This clonotype came up a few times. V usage is TRBV6-1 and J usage is TRBJ1-4; 10 nucleotides match TRBD1. The germline CDR1 and CDR2 sequences are MNHNS and SASEGT. This CDR3 is 15 amino acids long. Unmatched junction bases numbered 7, after V lost 6 bases and J lost 6 bases. The CDR3 here is CASRTGQGYDEKLFF. The CDR3 nucleotides are TGTGCCAGCAGAACGGGACAGGGGTATGATGAAAAACTGTTTTTT.

The sample holds a few counts of this clonotype. The chain recombines TRBV4-3 with TRBJ1-6; 8 bases map to TRBD1. The germline V gene encodes CDR1 LGHNA and CDR2 YSLEER. After removal of 1 base from V and 9 bases from J, the junction contained 5 bases not matched to a gene. This CDR3 has 15 residues. The CDR3 DNA reads TGCGCCAGCAGCCAAGGCCAGGGGGCGACTTCACCCCTCCACTTT. It yields the protein CASSQGQGATSPLHF.

This chain links TRBV6-2 or TRBV6-3 with TRBJ1-5; TRBD1 agrees at 8 bases. The germline gives CDR1 MNHEY, CDR2 SVGEGT. This CDR3 is built from 17 residues. V gave up 2 bases and J gave up 3 bases; unmatched junction bases: 9. CDR3: CASSYKIGTGNNQPQHF. For the CDR3, the DNA is TGTGCCAGCAGTTACAAGATAGGGACAGGTAACAATCAGCCCCAGCATTTT.